The 9 T cell receptor beta chains in this list originate from one sample, sequenced in a study of shared clonotypes between healthy human individuals. TCRdb's table, derived via immunoSEQ multiplex PCR, lists solely in-frame clones and lacks some. This sample has about 2.4 million clones; approximately 90% occur once, and the top ten carry under 0.15%. The sequenced sample was naive CD4+ T cells sorted from blood. The sample's subset: CD45RA+ positively selected. The receptors shown here come from a young man in good health.

The chain carries TRBV5-1 and TRBJ2-7; 8 nucleotides line up with TRBD1. This CDR3 has 19 residues. Germline loops: CDR1 SGHRS, CDR2 YFSETQ. J was trimmed by 0 bases and V by 0 bases; bases with no gene match: 14. The CDR3 region has the DNA TGCGCCAGCAGCTTGGCAGGCTACAGGGGGGCGGACAGCTCCTACGAGCAGTACTTC. Translated: CASSLAGYRGADSSYEQYF.

The J gene is TRBJ2-7, the V gene TRBV19, with TRBD1 identical over 7 bases. Germline V gene sequence: CDR1 LNHDA, CDR2 SQIVND (reference sequence). The CDR3 has 15 residues. J was trimmed by 5 bases and V by 6 bases; bases with no gene match: 13. The CDR3 loop is CASSRGGLSYNEQYF. DNA of the CDR3: TGTGCCAGTAGCCGAGGGGGCCTTAGTTACAACGAGCAGTACTTC.

The chain has TRBV5-1 and TRBJ1-4; 7 nucleotides match TRBD1. Germline V lookup: CDR1 SGHRS, CDR2 YFSETQ. The CDR3 loop spans 17 amino acids. With V trimmed by 0 bases and J by 8 bases, 13 bases remained unmatched. As DNA, the CDR3 is TGCGCCAGCAGCTTGGAGGGCTCAGGGGGAGGTTACGAAAAACTGTTTTTT. Translating it yields CASSLEGSGGGYEKLFF.

J is TRBJ2-7 and V is TRBV6-5; no clear D gene. V lost 4 bases and J lost 7, with 8 bases in between. The CDR3 consists of 11 residues. Germline V CDR1 and CDR2: MNHEY, SVGAGI. CDR3 DNA sequence: TGTGCCAGCAGTTCCGGCATGGAGCAGTACTTC. Amino acids: CASSSGMEQYF.

For this clone: Other DNA sequences of this sample code for an identical CDR3. The gene calls are TRBV6-5 and TRBJ1-5; D gene uncertain. Per germline, CDR1 MNHEY and CDR2 SVGAGI. V lost 5 bases to trimming and J lost 1 base, with 9 bases between them. This CDR3 region has 14 residues. The CDR3 DNA sequence: TGTGCCAGCAGTGGCCTGAGCAGCAATCAGCCCCAGCATTTT. Translating gives CASSGLSSNQPQHF.

The chain employs TRBV19 and TRBJ2-7; 7 bases align to TRBD1. The germline V gene encodes CDR1 LNHDA and CDR2 SQIVND (reference sequence). V was clipped by 5 bases and J by 4 bases; unmatched bases: 8. The CDR3 extends over 14 amino acids. The DNA for the CDR3 is TGTGCCAGTAGTTTTGACAGGGACGCGTACGAGCAGTACTTC. Translation: CASSFDRDAYEQYF. Together with reference TRBV19 and TRBJ2-7, the CDR3 gives the full variable domain: DGGITQSPKYLFRKEGQNVTLSCEQNLNHDAMYWYRQDPGQGLRLIYYSQIVNDFQKGDIAEGYSVSREKKESFPLTVTSAQKNPTAFYLCASSFDRDAYEQYFGPGTRLTVT.

The chain couples TRBV7-6 to TRBJ2-2; 7 bases are a match to TRBD1. This CDR3 spans 15 amino acids. Unmatched junction bases numbered 6, after V lost 2 bases and J lost 6 bases. CDR1 SGHVS and CDR2 FNYEAQ come from the germline V gene. The CDR3 loop is CASSLNRGAPGELFF. The CDR3, as DNA: TGTGCCAGCAGCTTAAACAGGGGAGCGCCCGGGGAGCTGTTTTTT.

The chain links TRBV28 to TRBJ1-2; TRBD1 aligns across 9 bases. Germline V CDR1 and CDR2: MDHEN, SYDVKM. V was pared by 5 bases and J by 6 bases, with 10 bases of the junction left unmatched. This CDR3 region has 15 residues. In nucleotides, the CDR3 is TGTGCCAGCAGTCCCAGGGACAGGGTTAAGGATGGCTACACCTTC. Residues: CASSPRDRVKDGYTF.

V is TRBV4-1 and J is TRBJ1-5, with D unresolved. Deletions cut 0 bases from V and 2 bases from J, with 11 bases between. This CDR3 region has 16 residues. Germline V gives CDR1 MGHRA, CDR2 YSYEKL. The CDR3 DNA follows: TGCGCCAGCAGCCAAGATCACGGAACAGGCAATCAGCCCCAGCATTTT. Translating it yields CASSQDHGTGNQPQHF.